This TCR beta chain was observed in a study of control samples from healthy donors and cancer patients. Sequenced by immunoSEQ multiplex PCR; TCRdb stores in-frame clones only, minus some. Among 95,000 to 110,000 clones listed, about 89% were seen once. The length of the CDR3 is 13 residues. V gave up 4 bases and J gave up 2 bases, with 8 bases separating them. The V gene's germline CDR1 is SGHRS and CDR2 YFSETQ. The sample was PBMCs. J is TRBJ2-3 and V is TRBV5-1; D not certain. The receptor was isolated from a man aged 55-75 years with lung cancer. The CDR3 is CASSLDSTDTQYF. CDR3 nucleotide sequence: TGCGCCAGCAGCCTCGATTCCACAGATACGCAGTATTTT. Full variable domain (outside the CDR3, taken from reference TRBV5-1 and TRBJ2-3): KAGVTQTPRYLIKTRGQQVTLSCSPISGHRSVSWYQQTPGQGLQFLFEYFSETQRNKGNFPGRFSGRQFSNSRSEMNVSTLELGDSALYLCASSLDSTDTQYFGPGTRLTVL.